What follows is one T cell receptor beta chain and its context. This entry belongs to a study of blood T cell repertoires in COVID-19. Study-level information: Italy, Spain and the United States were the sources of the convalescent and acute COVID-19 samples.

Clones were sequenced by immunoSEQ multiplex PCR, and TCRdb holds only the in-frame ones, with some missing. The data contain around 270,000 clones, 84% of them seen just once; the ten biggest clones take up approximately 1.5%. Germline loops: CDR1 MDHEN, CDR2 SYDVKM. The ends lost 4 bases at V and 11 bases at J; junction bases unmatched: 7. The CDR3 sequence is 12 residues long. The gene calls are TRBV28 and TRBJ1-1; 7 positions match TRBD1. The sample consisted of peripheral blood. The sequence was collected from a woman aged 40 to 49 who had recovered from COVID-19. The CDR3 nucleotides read TGTGCCAGCAGTTCCTCAGGGGGAGTCGCTTTCTTT. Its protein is CASSSSGGVAFF.